This T cell receptor (beta chain) came from a study of breast tumors, draining lymph nodes, adjacent tissues. Overall study findings and caveats: Tumors had less TCR diversity than lymph nodes, more than nontumor tissue. Data fit most tumor T cells coming from lymph node, expanding in tumor. Luminal-like breast cancer showed significantly higher tumor–nontumor repertoire similarity than basal-like. The lymph node origin of tumor T cells was framed as consistent with a hypothesis, not demonstrated.

This clonotype is medium-sized. Antigen specificity is unknown. TCRdb processed the multiplex PCR reads anew with MiXCR; each CDR3 protein has one entry. The data show under 20,000 distinct CDR3 sequences, around 60% seen once. The source of this sequence is a female donor with breast cancer. Some clones in this sample may be carry-over from other donors' samples. Sequenced sample: tumor-adjacent breast tissue.

The CDR3 DNA reads as TGTGCCAGCAGTGAGGGGTATGGCTACACCTTC. Amino acid sequence: CASSEGYGYTF. The chain is built from TRBV6-1 and TRBJ1-2; the D is unclear. This CDR3 is 11 amino acids long. The germline gives CDR1 MNHNS, CDR2 SASEGT. Trimming shortened V by 3 bases and J by 5 bases, and 4 bases separated the two germline ends.